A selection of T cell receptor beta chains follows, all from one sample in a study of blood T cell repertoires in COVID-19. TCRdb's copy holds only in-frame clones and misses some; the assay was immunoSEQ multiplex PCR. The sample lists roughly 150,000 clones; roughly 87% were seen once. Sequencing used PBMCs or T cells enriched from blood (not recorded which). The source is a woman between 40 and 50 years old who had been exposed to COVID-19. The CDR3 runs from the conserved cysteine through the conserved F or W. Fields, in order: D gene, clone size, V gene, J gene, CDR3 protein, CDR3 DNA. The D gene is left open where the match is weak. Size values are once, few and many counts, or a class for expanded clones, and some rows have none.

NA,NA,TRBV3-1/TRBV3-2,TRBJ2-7,CASSDGHSSYEQYF,TGTGCCAGCAGTGACGGACATTCGTCCTACGAGCAGTACTTC
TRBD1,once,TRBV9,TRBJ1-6,CASGDRALAGNSPLHF,TGTGCCAGCGGGGACAGGGCCTTAGCGGGGAATTCACCCCTCCACTTT
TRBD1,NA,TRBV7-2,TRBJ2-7,CASSRTGRGVVSYEQYF,TGTGCCAGCAGCCGGACAGGGCGAGGGGTAGTTTCCTACGAGCAGTACTTC
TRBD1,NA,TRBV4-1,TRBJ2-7,CASSQPDQTGINYF,TGCGCCAGCAGCCAACCTGATCAGACAGGGATTAATTACTTC
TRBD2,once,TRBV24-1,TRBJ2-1,CATSCGRARFQLHNEQFF,TGTGCCACCAGTTGCGGGAGGGCCAGGTTTCAGTTACACAATGAGCAGTTCTTC
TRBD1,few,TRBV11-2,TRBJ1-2,CASSLLGQGAHGYTF,TGTGCCAGCAGCTTACTCGGACAGGGGGCGCATGGCTACACCTTC
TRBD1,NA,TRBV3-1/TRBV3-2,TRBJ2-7,CASSQDQDRSTYEQYF,TGTGCCAGCAGCCAAGATCAGGACAGGTCGACCTACGAGCAGTACTTC
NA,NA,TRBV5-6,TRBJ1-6,CASSRRTANSPLHF,TGTGCCAGCAGCCGACGGACAGCCAATTCACCCCTCCACTTT
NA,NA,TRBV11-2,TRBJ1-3,CASSASGGAQNTIYF,TGTGCCAGCAGCGCCTCCGGGGGGGCGCAAAACACCATATATTTT
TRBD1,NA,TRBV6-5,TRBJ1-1,CASSRRDSTEAFF,TGTGCCAGCAGTCGGCGGGACAGCACTGAAGCTTTCTTT
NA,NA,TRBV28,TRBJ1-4,CASSPAQGLGEKLFF,TGTGCCAGCAGTCCCGCCCAGGGGTTGGGTGAAAAACTGTTTTTT
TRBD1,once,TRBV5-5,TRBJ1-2,CASSSGQGGLDGYTF,TGTGCCAGCAGCTCGGGACAGGGGGGATTAGATGGCTACACCTTC
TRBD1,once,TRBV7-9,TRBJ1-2,CASSAQGKGYTF,TGTGCCAGCAGTGCACAGGGGAAGGGCTACACCTTC
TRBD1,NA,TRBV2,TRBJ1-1,CASRGQGGTEAFF,TGTGCCAGCAGGGGACAGGGTGGCACTGAAGCTTTCTTT
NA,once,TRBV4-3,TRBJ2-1,CASSQETGVGFNEQFF,TGCGCCAGCAGCCAAGAAACGGGAGTAGGGTTCAATGAGCAGTTCTTC
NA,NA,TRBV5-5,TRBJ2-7,CASSFRGSYEQYF,TGTGCCAGCAGCTTCAGGGGCTCCTACGAGCAGTACTTC
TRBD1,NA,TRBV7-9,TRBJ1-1,CASSARQGDTEAFF,TGTGCCAGCAGCGCAAGACAGGGAGACACTGAAGCTTTCTTT
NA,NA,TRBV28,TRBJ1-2,CASSLHLGRTQNGYTF,TGTGCCAGCAGTTTACATTTGGGGCGAACTCAAAATGGCTACACCTTC
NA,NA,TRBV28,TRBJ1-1,CASRSTGSNTEAFF,TGTGCCAGCAGATCTACAGGGTCAAACACTGAAGCTTTCTTT
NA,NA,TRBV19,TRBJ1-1,CASSPGHLEAFF,TGTGCCAGTAGTCCGGGACACCTTGAAGCTTTCTTT
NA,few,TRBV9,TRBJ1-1,CASSPGIGLKNTEAFF,TGTGCCAGCAGCCCCGGGATAGGGTTGAAGAACACTGAAGCTTTCTTT
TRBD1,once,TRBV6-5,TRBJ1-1,CASRPGQGLSTEAFF,TGTGCCAGCAGGCCGGGACAGGGCTTGAGCACTGAAGCTTTCTTT
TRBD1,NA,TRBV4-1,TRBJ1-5,CASSQDERGTGLGPQHF,TGCGCCAGCAGCCAAGACGAAAGAGGGACAGGGTTAGGGCCCCAGCATTTT
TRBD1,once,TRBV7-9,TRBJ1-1,CASSSPTFGQGRNTEAFF,TGTGCCAGCAGCTCGCCTACTTTCGGACAGGGTAGGAACACTGAAGCTTTCTTT
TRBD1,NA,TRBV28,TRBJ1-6,CASRRTGNSPLHF,TGTGCCAGCAGACGGACAGGGAATTCACCCCTCCACTTT
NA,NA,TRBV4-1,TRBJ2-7,CASSPGQSYEQYF,TGCGCCAGCAGCCCTGGACAGTCCTACGAGCAGTACTTC
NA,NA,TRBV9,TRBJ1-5,CASSVGSNQPQHF,TGTGCCAGCAGCGTCGGTAGCAATCAGCCCCAGCATTTT
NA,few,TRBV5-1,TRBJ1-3,CASSRDNSGNTIYF,TGCGCCAGCAGCCGCGATAACTCTGGAAACACCATATATTTT
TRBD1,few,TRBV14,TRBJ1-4,CASSRRGQAGIRTNEKLFF,TGTGCCAGCAGCCGACGGGGACAGGCGGGGATCAGAACTAATGAAAAACTGTTTTTT
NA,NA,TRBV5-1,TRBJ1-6,CASSLEPGLYNSPLHF,TGCGCCAGCAGCTTGGAGCCGGGACTGTATAATTCACCCCTCCACTTT
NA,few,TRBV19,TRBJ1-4,CASSNQGLRNEKLFF,TGTGCCAGTAGTAACCAGGGTCTACGGAATGAAAAACTGTTTTTT
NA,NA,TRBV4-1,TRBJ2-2,CASSPGGFKNTGELFF,TGCGCCAGCAGCCCGGGGGGCTTCAAGAACACCGGGGAGCTGTTTTTT
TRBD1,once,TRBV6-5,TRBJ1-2,CASKGQLYGYTF,TGTGCCAGCAAGGGACAGCTCTATGGCTACACCTTC
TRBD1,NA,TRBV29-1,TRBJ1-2,CSVGTGYGYTF,TGCAGCGTTGGGACAGGGTATGGCTACACCTTC
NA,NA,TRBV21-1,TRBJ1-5,CASSKGGGHAYSNQPQHF,TGTGCCAGCAGCAAAGGGGGAGGACACGCCTATAGCAATCAGCCCCAGCATTTT
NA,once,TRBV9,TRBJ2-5,CASGSGQETQYF,TGTGCCAGCGGTAGCGGCCAAGAGACCCAGTACTTC
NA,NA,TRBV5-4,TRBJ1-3,CASSPSVAAGNTIYF,TGTGCCAGCAGCCCTAGCGTAGCCGCTGGAAACACCATATATTTT
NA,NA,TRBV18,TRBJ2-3,CASRDQTDTQYF,TGTGCCAGCCGAGATCAAACAGATACGCAGTATTTT
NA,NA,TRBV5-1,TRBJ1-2,CASSLQEGYGYTF,TGCGCCAGCAGCTTACAGGAGGGCTATGGCTACACCTTC
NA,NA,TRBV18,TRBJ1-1,CASSPLLAGRDTEAFF,TGTGCCAGCTCACCACTGCTTGCGGGTCGGGATACTGAAGCTTTCTTT
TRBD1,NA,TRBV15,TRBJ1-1,CATSRWGQGDTEAFF,TGTGCCACCAGCAGATGGGGACAGGGCGACACTGAAGCTTTCTTT
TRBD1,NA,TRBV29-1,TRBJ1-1,CSVSSSQGGNTEAFF,TGCAGCGTCTCATCCTCACAGGGGGGTAACACTGAAGCTTTCTTT
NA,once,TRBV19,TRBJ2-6,CASSAIQGYGANVLTF,TGTGCCAGTAGCGCGATTCAGGGGTATGGGGCCAACGTCCTGACTTTC
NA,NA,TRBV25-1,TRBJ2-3,CASRSGQGPTDTQYF,TGTGCCAGCAGGTCCGGGCAGGGCCCCACAGATACGCAGTATTTT
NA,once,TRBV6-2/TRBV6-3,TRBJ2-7,CASSYGGSGYEQYF,TGTGCCAGCAGTTACGGGGGCTCGGGATACGAGCAGTACTTC
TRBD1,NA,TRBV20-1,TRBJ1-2,CSARQGAGYTF,TGCAGTGCCCGACAGGGGGCGGGCTACACCTTC
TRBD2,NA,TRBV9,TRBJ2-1,CASSVAGPRGIEQFF,TGTGCCAGCAGCGTAGCGGGACCGCGGGGGATTGAGCAGTTCTTC
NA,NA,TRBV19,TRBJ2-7,CASGSGHYEQYF,TGTGCCAGTGGGTCAGGCCACTACGAGCAGTACTTC